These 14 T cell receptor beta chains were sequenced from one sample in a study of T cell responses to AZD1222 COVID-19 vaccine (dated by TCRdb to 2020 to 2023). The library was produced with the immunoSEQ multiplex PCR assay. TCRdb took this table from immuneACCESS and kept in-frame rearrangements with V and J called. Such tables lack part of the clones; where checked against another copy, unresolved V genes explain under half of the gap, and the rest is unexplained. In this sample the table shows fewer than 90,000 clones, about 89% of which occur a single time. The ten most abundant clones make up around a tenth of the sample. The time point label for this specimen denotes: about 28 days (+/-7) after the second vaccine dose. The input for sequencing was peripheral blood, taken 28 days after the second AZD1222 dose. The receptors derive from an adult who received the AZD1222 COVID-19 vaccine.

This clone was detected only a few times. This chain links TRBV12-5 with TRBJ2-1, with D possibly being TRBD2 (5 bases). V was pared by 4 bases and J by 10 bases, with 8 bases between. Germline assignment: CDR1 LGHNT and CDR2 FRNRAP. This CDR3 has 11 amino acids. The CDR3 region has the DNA TGTGCTAGTGGTTCAGGACTGGAGCAGTTCTTC. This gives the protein CASGSGLEQFF.

CDR3 nucleotide sequence: TGCGCCAGCAGACCGGGACGGATCTACAATGAGCAGTTCTTC. It translates to CASRPGRIYNEQFF. V and J are TRBV4-1 and TRBJ2-1; D could derive from TRBD1 or TRBD2 (5 bases each). V gave up 6 bases and J gave up 3 bases, with 12 bases separating them. CDR1 is MGHRA, CDR2 YSYEKL, per germline. This CDR3 comprises 14 residues.

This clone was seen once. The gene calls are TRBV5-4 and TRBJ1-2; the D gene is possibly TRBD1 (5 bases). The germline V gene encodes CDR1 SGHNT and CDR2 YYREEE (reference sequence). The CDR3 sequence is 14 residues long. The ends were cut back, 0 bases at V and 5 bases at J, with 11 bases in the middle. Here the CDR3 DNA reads TGTGCCAGCAGCTTGGCGGGACTTATGTATGGCTACACCTTC. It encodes CASSLAGLMYGYTF. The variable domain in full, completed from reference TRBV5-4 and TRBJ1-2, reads ETGVTQSPTHLIKTRGQQVTLRCSSQSGHNTVSWYQQALGQGPQFIFQYYREEENGRGNFPPRFSGLQFPNYSSELNVNALELDDSALYLCASSLAGLMYGYTFGSGTRLTVV.

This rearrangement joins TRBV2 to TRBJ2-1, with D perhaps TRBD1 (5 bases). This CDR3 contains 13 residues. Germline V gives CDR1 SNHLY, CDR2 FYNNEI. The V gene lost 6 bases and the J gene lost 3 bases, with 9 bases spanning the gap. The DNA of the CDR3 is TGTGCCAGCAGAGACACAGGCTACAATGAGCAGTTCTTC. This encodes CASRDTGYNEQFF.

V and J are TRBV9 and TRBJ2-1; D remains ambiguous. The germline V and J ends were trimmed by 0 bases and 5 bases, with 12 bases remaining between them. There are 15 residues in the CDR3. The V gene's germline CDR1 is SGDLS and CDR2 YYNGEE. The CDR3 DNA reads TGTGCCAGCAGCGTAGTCAGTACCCAGGACAATGAGCAGTTCTTC. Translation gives CASSVVSTQDNEQFF.

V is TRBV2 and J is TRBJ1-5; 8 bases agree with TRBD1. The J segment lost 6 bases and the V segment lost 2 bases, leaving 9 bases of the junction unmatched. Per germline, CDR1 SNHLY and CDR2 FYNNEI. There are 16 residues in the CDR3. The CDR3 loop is CASSERGRGLGQPQHF. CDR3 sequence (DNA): TGTGCCAGCAGTGAACGGGGCAGGGGGCTAGGTCAGCCCCAGCATTTT.

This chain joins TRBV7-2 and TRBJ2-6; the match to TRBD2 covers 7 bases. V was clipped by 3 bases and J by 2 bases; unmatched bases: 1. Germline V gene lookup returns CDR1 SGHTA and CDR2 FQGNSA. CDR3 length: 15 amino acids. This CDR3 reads CASSFRGAGANVLTF. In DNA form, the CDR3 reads TGTGCCAGCAGCTTCCGGGGGGCTGGGGCCAACGTCCTGACTTTC.

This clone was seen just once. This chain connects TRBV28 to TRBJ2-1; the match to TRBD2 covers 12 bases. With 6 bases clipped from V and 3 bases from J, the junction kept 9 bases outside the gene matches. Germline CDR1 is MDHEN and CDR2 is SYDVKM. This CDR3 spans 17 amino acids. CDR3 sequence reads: CASSPQTSGSFYNEQFF. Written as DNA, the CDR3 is TGTGCCAGCAGCCCTCAGACTAGCGGGAGTTTCTACAATGAGCAGTTCTTC.

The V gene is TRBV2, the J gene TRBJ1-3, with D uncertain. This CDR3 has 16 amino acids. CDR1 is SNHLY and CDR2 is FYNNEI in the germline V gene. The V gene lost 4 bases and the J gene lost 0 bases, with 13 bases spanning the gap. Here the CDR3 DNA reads TGTGCCAGCAGTGCGACCCTGACGGTCTCTGGAAACACCATATATTTT. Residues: CASSATLTVSGNTIYF.

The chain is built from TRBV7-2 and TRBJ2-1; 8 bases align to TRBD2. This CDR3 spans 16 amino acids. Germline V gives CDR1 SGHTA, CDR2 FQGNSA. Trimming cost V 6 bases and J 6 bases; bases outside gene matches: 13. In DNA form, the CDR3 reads TGTGCCAGCAGTTATTACCCCAGCGGGAGAACCAATGAGCAGTTCTTC. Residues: CASSYYPSGRTNEQFF.

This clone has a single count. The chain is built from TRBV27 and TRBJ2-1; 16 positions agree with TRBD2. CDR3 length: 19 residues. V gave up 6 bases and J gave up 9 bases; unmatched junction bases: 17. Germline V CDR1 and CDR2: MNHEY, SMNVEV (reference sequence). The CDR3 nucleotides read TGTGCCAGCAGGCTGGGGGGACTAGCGGGAGGGATGATCCCCGGTGAGCAGTTCTTC. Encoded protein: CASRLGGLAGGMIPGEQFF.

As DNA, the CDR3 is TGTGCCAGCTCTCCCGACACGATGGACACTGAAGCTTTCTTT. Protein sequence: CASSPDTMDTEAFF. The genes are TRBV18 and TRBJ1-1; D unresolved. The CDR3 runs to 14 residues. V dropped 6 bases and J dropped 3 bases, with 14 bases sitting between them. The V gene's germline CDR1 is KGHSH and CDR2 LQKENI. Using reference TRBV18 and TRBJ1-1 for the parts outside the CDR3, the full variable domain is NAGVMQNPRHLVRRRGQEARLRCSPMKGHSHVYWYRQLPEEGLKFMVYLQKENIIDESGMPKERFSAEFPKEGPSILRIQQVVRGDSAAYFCASSPDTMDTEAFFGQGTRLTVV.

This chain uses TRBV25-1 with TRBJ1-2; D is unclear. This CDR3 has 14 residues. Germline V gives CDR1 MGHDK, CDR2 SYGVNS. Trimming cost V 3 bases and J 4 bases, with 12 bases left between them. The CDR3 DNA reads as TGTGCCAGCAGTGATCCCCAGGACCTCTATGGCTACACCTTC. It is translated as CASSDPQDLYGYTF.

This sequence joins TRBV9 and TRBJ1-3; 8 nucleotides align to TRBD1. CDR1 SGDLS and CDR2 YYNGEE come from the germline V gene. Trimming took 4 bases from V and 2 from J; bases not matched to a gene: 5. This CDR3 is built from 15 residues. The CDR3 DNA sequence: TGTGCCAGCAGCTCCCGGACAGGGACTGGAAACACCATATATTTT. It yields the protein CASSSRTGTGNTIYF.